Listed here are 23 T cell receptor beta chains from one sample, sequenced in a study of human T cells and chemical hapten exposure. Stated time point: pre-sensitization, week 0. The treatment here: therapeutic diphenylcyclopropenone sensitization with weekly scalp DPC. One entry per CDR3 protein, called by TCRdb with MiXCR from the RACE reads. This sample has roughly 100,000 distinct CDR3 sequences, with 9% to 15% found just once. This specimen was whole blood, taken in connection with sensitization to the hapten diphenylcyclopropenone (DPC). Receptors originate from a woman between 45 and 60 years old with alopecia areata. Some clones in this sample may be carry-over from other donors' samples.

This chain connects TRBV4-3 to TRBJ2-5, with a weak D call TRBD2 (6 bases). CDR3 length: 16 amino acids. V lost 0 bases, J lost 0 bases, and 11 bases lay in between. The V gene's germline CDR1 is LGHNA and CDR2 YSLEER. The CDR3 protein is CASSQEGLPYQETQYF. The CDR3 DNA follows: TGCGCCAGCAGCCAAGAGGGACTGCCGTACCAAGAGACCCAGTACTTC.

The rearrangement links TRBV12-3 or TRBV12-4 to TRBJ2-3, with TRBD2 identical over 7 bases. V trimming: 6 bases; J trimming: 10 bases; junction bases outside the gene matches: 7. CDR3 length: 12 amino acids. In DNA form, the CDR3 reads TGTGCCAGCAGCCCAGGACTAGTTGCGCAGTATTTT. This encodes CASSPGLVAQYF.

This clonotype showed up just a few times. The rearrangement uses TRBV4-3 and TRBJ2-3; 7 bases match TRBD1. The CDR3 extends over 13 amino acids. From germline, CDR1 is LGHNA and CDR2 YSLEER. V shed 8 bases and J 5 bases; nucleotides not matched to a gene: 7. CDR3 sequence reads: CASSQGIIDTQYF. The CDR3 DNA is TGCGCCAGCTCACAGGGGATCATAGATACGCAGTATTTT.

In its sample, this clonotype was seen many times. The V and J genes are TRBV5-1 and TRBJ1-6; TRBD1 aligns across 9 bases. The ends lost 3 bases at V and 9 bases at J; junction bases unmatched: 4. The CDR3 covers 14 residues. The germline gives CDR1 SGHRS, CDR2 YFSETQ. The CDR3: CASSWTGAGSPLHF. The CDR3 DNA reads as TGCGCCAGCAGCTGGACAGGGGCAGGTTCACCCCTCCACTTT. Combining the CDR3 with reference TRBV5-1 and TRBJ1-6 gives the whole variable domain KAGVTQTPRYLIKTRGQQVTLSCSPISGHRSVSWYQQTPGQGLQFLFEYFSETQRNKGNFPGRFSGRQFSNSRSEMNVSTLELGDSALYLCASSWTGAGSPLHFGNGTRLTVT.

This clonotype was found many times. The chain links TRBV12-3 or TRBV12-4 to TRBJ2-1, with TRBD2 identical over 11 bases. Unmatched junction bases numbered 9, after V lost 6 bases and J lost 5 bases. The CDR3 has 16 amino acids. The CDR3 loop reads CASRVAGGRVDNEQFF. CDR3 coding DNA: TGTGCCAGCAGAGTAGCGGGGGGGCGGGTTGACAATGAGCAGTTCTTC.

CDR3 in amino acids: CASRRDRDSDSNQPQHF. The CDR3 DNA reads as TGTGCCAGCAGGAGGGACAGGGATTCCGATAGCAATCAGCCCCAGCATTTT. The rearrangement joins TRBV28 to TRBJ1-5, with TRBD1 matching over 9 bases. In germline, CDR1 is MDHEN, CDR2 SYDVKM. The trim removed 6 bases at V and 0 bases at J, leaving 9 bases unmatched. The CDR3 has 17 residues.

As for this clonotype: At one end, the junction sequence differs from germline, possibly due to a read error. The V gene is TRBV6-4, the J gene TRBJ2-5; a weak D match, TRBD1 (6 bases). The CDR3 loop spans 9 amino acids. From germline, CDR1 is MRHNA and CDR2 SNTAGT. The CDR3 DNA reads TGTGCCAGCAGTTACAGGGTTCCCTTC. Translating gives CASSYRVPF.

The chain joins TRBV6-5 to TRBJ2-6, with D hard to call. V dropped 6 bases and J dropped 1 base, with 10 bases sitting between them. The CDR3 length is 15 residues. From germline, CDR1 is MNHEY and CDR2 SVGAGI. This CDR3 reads CASRRTESGANVLTF. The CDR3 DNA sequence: TGTGCCAGCAGGCGTACAGAGTCTGGGGCCAACGTCCTGACTTTC.

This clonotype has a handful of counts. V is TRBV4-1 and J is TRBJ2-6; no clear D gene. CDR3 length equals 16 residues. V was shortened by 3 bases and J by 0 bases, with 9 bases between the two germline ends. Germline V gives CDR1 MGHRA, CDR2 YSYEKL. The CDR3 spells CASSHPGNSGANVLTF. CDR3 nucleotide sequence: TGCGCCAGCAGCCACCCGGGCAACTCTGGGGCCAACGTCCTGACTTTC.

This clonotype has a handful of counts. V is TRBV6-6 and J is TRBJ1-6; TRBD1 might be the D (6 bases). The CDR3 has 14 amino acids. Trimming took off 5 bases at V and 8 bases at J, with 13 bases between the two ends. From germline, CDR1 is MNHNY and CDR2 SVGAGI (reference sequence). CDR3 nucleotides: TGTGCCAGCAGTCTACAGGGTGGCGATTCACCCCTCCACTTT. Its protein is CASSLQGGDSPLHF.

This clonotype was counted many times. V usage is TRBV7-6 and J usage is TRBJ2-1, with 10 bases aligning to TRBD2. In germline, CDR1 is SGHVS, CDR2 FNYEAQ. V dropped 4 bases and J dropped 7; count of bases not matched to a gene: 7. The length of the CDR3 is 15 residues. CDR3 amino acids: CASSWVAGGGNEQFF. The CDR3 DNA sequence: TGTGCCAGCAGCTGGGTAGCGGGAGGAGGAAATGAGCAGTTCTTC.

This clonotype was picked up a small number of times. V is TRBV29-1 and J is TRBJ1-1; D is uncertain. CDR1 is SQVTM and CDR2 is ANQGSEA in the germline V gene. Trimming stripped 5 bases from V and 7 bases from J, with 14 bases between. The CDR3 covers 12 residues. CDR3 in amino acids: CSVSDLGLEAFF. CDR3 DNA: TGCAGCGTTTCAGACCTGGGCCTTGAAGCTTTCTTT.

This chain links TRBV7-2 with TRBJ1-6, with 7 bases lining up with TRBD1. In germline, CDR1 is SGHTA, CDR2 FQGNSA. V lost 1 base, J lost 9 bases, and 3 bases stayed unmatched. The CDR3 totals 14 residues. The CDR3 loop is CASSLESGGSPLHF. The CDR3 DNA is TGTGCCAGCAGCTTAGAGTCAGGGGGTTCACCCCTCCACTTT. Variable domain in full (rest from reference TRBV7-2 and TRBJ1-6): GAGVSQSPSNKVTEKGKDVELRCDPISGHTALYWYRQSLGQGLEFLIYFQGNSAPDKSGLPSDRFSAERTGGSVSTLTIQRTQQEDSAVYLCASSLESGGSPLHFGNGTRLTVT.

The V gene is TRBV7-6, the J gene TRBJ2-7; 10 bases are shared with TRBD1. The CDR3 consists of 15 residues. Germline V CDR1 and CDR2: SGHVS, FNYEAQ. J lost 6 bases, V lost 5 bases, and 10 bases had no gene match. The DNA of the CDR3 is TGTGCCAGCAGCCAGAGGTCGGGACAGGGGTTCGAGCAGTACTTC. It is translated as CASSQRSGQGFEQYF.

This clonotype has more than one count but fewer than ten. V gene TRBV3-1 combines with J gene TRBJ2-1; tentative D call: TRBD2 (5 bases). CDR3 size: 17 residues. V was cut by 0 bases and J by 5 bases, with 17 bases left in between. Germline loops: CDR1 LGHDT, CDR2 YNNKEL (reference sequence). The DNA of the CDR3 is TGTGCCAGCAGCCAAGATAGATTAGCGCGATCCAACAATGAGCAGTTCTTC. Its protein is CASSQDRLARSNNEQFF.

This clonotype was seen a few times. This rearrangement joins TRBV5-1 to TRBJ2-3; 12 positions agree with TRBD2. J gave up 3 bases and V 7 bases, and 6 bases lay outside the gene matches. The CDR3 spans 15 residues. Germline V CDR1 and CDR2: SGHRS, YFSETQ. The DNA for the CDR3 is TGCGCCAGCGTGCTAACTAGCGGGAGGACAGATACGCAGTATTTT. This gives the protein CASVLTSGRTDTQYF.

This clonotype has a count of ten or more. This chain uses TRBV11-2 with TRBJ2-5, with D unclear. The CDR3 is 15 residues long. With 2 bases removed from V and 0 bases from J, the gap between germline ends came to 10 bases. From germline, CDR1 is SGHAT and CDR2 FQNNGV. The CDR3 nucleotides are TGTGCCAGCAGCTTAACGCCTGAGTACCAAGAGACCCAGTACTTC. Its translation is CASSLTPEYQETQYF.

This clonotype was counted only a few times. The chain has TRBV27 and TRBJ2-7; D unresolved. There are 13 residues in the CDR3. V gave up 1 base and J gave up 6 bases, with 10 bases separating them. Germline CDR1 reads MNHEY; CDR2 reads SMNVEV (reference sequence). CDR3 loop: CASSLLTLGEQYF. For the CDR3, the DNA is TGTGCCAGCAGTTTATTAACATTGGGCGAGCAGTACTTC.

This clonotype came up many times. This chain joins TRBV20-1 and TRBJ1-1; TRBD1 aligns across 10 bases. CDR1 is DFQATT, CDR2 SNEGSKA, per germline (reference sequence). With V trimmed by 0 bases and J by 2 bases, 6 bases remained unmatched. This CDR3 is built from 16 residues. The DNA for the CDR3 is TGCAGTGCTAGAGATTGGACAGGGGGAGGAAACACTGAAGCTTTCTTT. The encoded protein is CSARDWTGGGNTEAFF.

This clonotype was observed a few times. CDR3 loop: CASSSQHGSLNTEAFF. The CDR3 nucleotides are TGTGCCAGCAGTTCACAACATGGGAGCTTGAACACTGAAGCTTTCTTT. V and J are TRBV12-3 or TRBV12-4 and TRBJ1-1; unclear D gene. There are 16 residues in the CDR3. V shed 4 bases and J shed 0 bases, with 15 bases lying between them.

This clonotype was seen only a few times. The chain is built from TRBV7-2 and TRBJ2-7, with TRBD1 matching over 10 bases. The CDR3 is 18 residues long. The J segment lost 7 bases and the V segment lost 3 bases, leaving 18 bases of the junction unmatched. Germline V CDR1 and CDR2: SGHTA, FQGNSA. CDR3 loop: CASSLNRDRGLPSGEQYF. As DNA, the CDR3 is TGTGCCAGCAGCTTGAACCGGGACAGGGGATTACCCAGCGGGGAGCAGTACTTC.

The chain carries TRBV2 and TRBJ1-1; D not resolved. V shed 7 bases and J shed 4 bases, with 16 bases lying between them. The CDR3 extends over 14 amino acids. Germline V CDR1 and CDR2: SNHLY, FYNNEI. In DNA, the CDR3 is TGTGCCAGCATACCTGGCGGCCGAAGCACTGAAGCTTTCTTT. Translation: CASIPGGRSTEAFF.

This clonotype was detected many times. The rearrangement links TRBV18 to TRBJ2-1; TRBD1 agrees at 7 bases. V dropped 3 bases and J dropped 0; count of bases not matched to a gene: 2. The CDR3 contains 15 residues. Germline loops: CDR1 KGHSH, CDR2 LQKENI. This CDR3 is CASSPGDSSYNEQFF. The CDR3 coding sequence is TGTGCCAGCTCACCCGGGGACAGCTCCTACAATGAGCAGTTCTTC.